This T cell receptor (beta chain) is from a study of T cells in Graves' hyperthyroidism and ophthalmopathy. Authors of the study amplified TCR beta CDR3 regions from RNA transcripts. The HTBI primer set was used in a first-round RT-PCR of the TCR CDR3. TCRdb re-called the multiplex PCR reads through MiXCR, storing one row per CDR3 protein. The sample comprises more than 550,000 distinct CDR3 sequences, about 19% of which are singletons, and 16% rests with the top ten. CDR1 and CDR2 (germline): SQVTM, ANQGSEA. The CDR3 loop spans 15 amino acids. V was pared by 4 bases and J by 0 bases, with 12 bases between. In this sample, this clonotype turned up a few times.

V is TRBV29-1 and J is TRBJ2-2; D remains unclear. Material: blood. This clonotype was sampled from a woman in her forties or fifties with Graves' hyperthyroidism that later progressed to Graves' ophthalmopathy. The DNA for the CDR3 is TGCAGCGTTGGCCCCGACATCTCGAACACCGGGGAGCTGTTTTTT. This codes for CSVGPDISNTGELFF.